The T cell receptor beta chain described here comes from a study of cytomegalovirus exposure and HLA in healthy donors. Whole-study context: Clustering assigned 81% of the roughly 430 genotyped donors to the Caucasian-associated ancestry cluster. Findings and limits, study-wide: The authors later linked a missense DCLRE1C variant to TCR beta V- and J-gene trimming. Cytomegalovirus association was assigned to some 160 TCR beta chains.

This clone was recorded once. Its antigen is still unknown. Germline V gene lookup returns CDR1 SEHNR and CDR2 FQNEAQ (reference sequence). The CDR3 covers 15 residues. V shed 2 bases, J shed 1 base, and the junction held 3 bases outside the gene matches. Primers included in the PCR were 60 Vbeta and 13 Jbeta primers. TCRdb's table, derived via immunoSEQ multiplex PCR, lists solely in-frame clones and lacks some. Of 180,000 or so clones listed, 70% to 90% are singletons. The sample was PBMCs. The origin of this receptor is a man aged 18 to 35 in good health and CMV-seropositive. This chain connects TRBV7-9 to TRBJ2-7, with 9 nucleotides matching TRBD2. The CDR3 loop reads CASSLIAGESYEQYF. CDR3 DNA: TGTGCCAGCAGCTTAATAGCGGGGGAATCCTACGAGCAGTACTTC.